These T cell receptor beta chains were read from a single sample in a study of blood T cell repertoires in COVID-19. Using immunoSEQ multiplex PCR, the repertoire was profiled, and TCRdb retains in-frame clones only, with some absent. The sample has 55,000 to 75,000 clones, about 81% seen once. The sequenced sample was peripheral blood. These receptors were obtained from a man older than 75 with acute or convalescent COVID-19. Both conserved end residues are part of each CDR3. A D gene is named only where the DNA matches it firmly. A row's size may be missing; if present it is once, few, many or a size class.

-	-	TRBJ2-4	14	TRBV5-5	CASRGQGSKNIQYF	TGTGCCAGCAGAGGGCAGGGGAGCAAAAACATTCAGTACTTC
TRBD2	-	TRBJ2-3	14	TRBV11-2	CASRTSFRTDTQYF	TGTGCCAGCAGGACTAGCTTCCGCACAGATACGCAGTATTTT
-	-	TRBJ1-2	13	TRBV4-3	CASSQDGLYGYTF	TGCGCCAGCAGCCAAGATGGGCTGTATGGCTACACCTTC
TRBD2	-	TRBJ2-5	19	TRBV30	CAWSRTGGLAGSNRKTQYF	TGTGCCTGGAGTCGTACGGGGGGACTAGCGGGGTCAAATAGGAAGACCCAGTACTTC
TRBD2	-	TRBJ2-7	15	TRBV7-9	CASSPGGDESYEQYF	TGTGCCAGCAGCCCGGGGGGGGACGAGTCCTACGAGCAGTACTTC
TRBD1	-	TRBJ1-2	13	TRBV29-1	CSTDRAANYGYTF	TGCAGCACCGACAGGGCAGCTAACTATGGCTACACCTTC
-	-	TRBJ2-1	11	TRBV28	CASSFRGEQFF	TGTGCCAGCAGTTTTCGAGGTGAGCAGTTCTTC
TRBD1	few	TRBJ2-7	15	TRBV29-1	CSVAGTGPSSYEQYF	TGCAGCGTTGCCGGGACAGGCCCGAGCTCCTACGAGCAGTACTTC
-	-	TRBJ2-2	13	TRBV12-3/TRBV12-4	CASSLEEAGELFF	TGTGCCAGCAGCCTGGAGGAGGCCGGGGAGCTGTTTTTT
TRBD1	-	TRBJ2-7	15	TRBV5-1	CASSLAAGGSYEQYF	TGCGCCAGCAGCTTGGCGGCAGGGGGCTCTTACGAGCAGTACTTC
TRBD2	-	TRBJ2-2	16	TRBV10-3	CAIRPSRDYSTGELFF	TGTGCCATCAGACCATCCCGGGACTATTCCACCGGGGAGCTGTTTTTT
-	few	TRBJ1-2	16	TRBV9	CASSARKQGRGYGYTF	TGTGCCAGCAGCGCACGAAAACAGGGAAGAGGGTATGGCTACACCTTC
TRBD1	few	TRBJ2-7	14	TRBV4-3	CASSQRTGFYEQYF	TGCGCCAGCAGCCAACGGACAGGGTTCTACGAGCAGTACTTC
-	-	TRBJ1-1	14	TRBV5-3	CARSLAPVHTEAFF	TGTGCCAGAAGCTTGGCCCCGGTACACACTGAAGCTTTCTTT
TRBD1	many	TRBJ1-1	15	TRBV19	CASNYRGRKDTEAFF	TGTGCCAGTAACTACAGGGGGCGAAAGGACACTGAAGCTTTCTTT
-	-	TRBJ2-1	11	TRBV12-3/TRBV12-4	CATQRGLEQFF	TGTGCCACGCAAAGGGGTCTTGAGCAGTTCTTC
-	-	TRBJ1-1	14	TRBV5-6	CASSLGSTNTEAFF	TGTGCCAGCAGCTTGGGCAGTACGAACACTGAAGCTTTCTTT
TRBD1	few	TRBJ1-4	14	TRBV27	CASSGDRGNEKLFF	TGTGCCAGCAGTGGGGACAGGGGTAATGAAAAACTGTTTTTT
TRBD2	-	TRBJ2-3	17	TRBV19	CASTPPRTSGRTDTQYF	TGTGCCAGTACCCCTCCTCGGACTAGCGGGCGCACAGATACGCAGTATTTT
TRBD2	-	TRBJ2-3	16	TRBV7-2	CASSWSIAGYTDTQYF	TGTGCCAGCAGCTGGTCCATAGCGGGGTACACAGATACGCAGTATTTT
-	-	TRBJ2-1	17	TRBV4-1	CASSQSDRTTPHNEQFF	TGCGCCAGCAGCCAAAGTGACCGGACTACCCCTCACAATGAGCAGTTCTTC
TRBD2	-	TRBJ2-1	15	TRBV6-5	CASSYVGRVGDEQFF	TGTGCCAGCAGTTACGTAGGGAGGGTAGGGGATGAGCAGTTCTTC
-	-	TRBJ1-6	18	TRBV18	CASSPGFGDTSGNSPLHF	TGTGCCAGCTCACCTGGGTTCGGAGATACATCGGGGAATTCACCCCTCCACTTT
-	-	TRBJ2-5	11	TRBV20-1	CSARTGETQYF	TGCAGTGCTAGGACGGGTGAGACCCAGTACTTC
TRBD1	-	TRBJ2-2	15	TRBV24-1	CATAPGTENTGELFF	TGTGCCACCGCCCCCGGGACAGAGAACACCGGGGAGCTGTTTTTT
-	few	TRBJ2-7	16	TRBV6-6	CASSYSRDTHSYEQYF	TGTGCCAGCAGTTACTCCCGGGACACGCACTCCTACGAGCAGTACTTC
TRBD1	-	TRBJ2-2	14	TRBV19	CATEQGVDTGELFF	TGTGCCACCGAACAGGGGGTGGACACCGGGGAGCTGTTTTTT